This T cell receptor beta chain was identified during a study of CD4 and CD8 cells across lung adenocarcinoma regions. Donors had localized lung adenocarcinoma, a non-small cell lung cancer. TCRdb re-derived calls from the PCR reads in MiXCR, one entry per CDR3 protein. The table shows about 12,000 distinct CDR3 sequences, with roughly 43% occurring only once. After removal of 4 bases from V and 5 bases from J, the junction contained 10 bases not matched to a gene. In germline, CDR1 is SGDLS, CDR2 YYNGEE. The CDR3 covers 16 residues. This clonotype was counted many times. The clonotype originates from a female donor with lung adenocarcinoma. The CD4 and CD8 labels of this study may be unreliable. The chain couples TRBV9 to TRBJ2-1, with 9 nucleotides matching TRBD2. The material sequenced was CD8+ T cells from the margin of a lung tumor. CDR3 sequence (DNA): TGTGCCAGCAGCTCACGGACTAGCGAGGTAAACAATGAGCAGTTCTTC. It is translated as CASSSRTSEVNNEQFF.